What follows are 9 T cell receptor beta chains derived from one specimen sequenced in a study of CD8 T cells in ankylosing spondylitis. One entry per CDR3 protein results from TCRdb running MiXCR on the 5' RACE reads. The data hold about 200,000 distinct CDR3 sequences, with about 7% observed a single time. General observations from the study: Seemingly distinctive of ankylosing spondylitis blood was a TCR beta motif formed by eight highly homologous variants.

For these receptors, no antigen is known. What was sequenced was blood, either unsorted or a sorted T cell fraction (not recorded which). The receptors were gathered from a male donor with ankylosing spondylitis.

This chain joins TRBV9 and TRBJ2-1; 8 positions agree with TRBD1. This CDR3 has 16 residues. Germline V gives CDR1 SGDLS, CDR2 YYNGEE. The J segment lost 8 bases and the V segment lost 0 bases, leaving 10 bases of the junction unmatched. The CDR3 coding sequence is TGTGCCAGCAGCGTAGTGGGCAGGGGGCTGAGGGATGAGCAGTTCTTC. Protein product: CASSVVGRGLRDEQFF.

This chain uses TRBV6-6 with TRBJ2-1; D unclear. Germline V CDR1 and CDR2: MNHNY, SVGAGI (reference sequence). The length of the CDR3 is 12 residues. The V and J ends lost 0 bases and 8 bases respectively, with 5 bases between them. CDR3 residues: CASSYSVHEQFF. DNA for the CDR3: TGTGCCAGCAGTTACTCGGTTCATGAGCAGTTCTTC.

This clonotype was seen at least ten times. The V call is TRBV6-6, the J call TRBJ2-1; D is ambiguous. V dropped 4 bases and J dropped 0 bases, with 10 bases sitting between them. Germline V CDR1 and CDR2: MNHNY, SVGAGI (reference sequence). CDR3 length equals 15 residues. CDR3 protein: CASSWLESSYNEQFF. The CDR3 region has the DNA TGTGCCAGCAGTTGGTTGGAGAGCTCCTACAATGAGCAGTTCTTC.

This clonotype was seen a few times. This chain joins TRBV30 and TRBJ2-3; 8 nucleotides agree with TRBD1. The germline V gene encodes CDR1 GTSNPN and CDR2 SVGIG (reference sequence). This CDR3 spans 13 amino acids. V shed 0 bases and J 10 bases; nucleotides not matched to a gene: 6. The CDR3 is CAWSVDRGQAQYF. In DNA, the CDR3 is TGTGCCTGGAGTGTAGATCGGGGACAGGCGCAGTATTTT.

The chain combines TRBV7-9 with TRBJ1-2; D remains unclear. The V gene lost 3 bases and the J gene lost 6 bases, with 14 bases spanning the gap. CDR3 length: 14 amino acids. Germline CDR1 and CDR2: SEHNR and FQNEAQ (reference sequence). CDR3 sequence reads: CASSLSPVNNGYTF. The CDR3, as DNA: TGTGCCAGCAGCTTGTCGCCCGTGAATAATGGCTACACCTTC.

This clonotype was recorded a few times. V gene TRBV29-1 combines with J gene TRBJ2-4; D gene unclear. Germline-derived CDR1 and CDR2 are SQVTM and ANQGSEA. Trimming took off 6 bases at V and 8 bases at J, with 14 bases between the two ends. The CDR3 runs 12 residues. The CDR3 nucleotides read TGCAGCGTGAAGGAGCCCGGAGACATTCAGTACTTC. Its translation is CSVKEPGDIQYF.

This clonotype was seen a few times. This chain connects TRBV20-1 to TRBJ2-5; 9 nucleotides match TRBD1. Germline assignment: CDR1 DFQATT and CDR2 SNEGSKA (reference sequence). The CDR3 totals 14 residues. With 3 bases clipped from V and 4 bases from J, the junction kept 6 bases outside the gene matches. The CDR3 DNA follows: TGCAGTGCTAGCGCCGGGACAGGGAGAGAGACCCAGTACTTC. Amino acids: CSASAGTGRETQYF.

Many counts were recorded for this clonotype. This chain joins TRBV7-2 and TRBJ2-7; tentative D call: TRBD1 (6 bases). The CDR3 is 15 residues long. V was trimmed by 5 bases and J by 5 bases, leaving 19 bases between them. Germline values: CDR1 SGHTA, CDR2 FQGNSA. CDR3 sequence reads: CASSVTTGLRDEQYF. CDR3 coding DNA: TGTGCCAGCAGCGTAACGACAGGTCTCCGGGACGAGCAGTACTTC.

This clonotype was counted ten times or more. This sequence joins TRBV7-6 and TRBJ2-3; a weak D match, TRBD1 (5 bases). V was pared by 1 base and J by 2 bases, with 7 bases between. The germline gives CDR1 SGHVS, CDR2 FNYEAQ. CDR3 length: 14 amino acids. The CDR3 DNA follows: TGTGCCAGCAGCTTAGAGGGGCCCACAGATACGCAGTATTTT. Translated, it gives CASSLEGPTDTQYF.